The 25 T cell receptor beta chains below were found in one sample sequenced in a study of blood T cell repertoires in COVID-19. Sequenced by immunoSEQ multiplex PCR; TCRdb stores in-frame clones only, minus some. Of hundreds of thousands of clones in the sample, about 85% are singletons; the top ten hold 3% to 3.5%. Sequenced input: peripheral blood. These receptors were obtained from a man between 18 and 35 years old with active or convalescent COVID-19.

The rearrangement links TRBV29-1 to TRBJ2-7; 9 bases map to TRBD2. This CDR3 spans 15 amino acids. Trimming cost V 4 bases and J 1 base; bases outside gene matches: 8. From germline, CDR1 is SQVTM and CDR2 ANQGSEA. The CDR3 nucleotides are TGCAGCGTTGGATCATCGACTAGCGGATCCTACGAGCAGTACTTC. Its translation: CSVGSSTSGSYEQYF.

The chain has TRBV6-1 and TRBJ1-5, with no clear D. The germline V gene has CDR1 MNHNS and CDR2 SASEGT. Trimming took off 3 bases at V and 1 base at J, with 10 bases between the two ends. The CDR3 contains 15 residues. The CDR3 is CASSETPLSNQPQHF. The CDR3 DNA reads TGTGCCAGCAGTGAGACACCCCTCAGCAATCAGCCCCAGCATTTT.

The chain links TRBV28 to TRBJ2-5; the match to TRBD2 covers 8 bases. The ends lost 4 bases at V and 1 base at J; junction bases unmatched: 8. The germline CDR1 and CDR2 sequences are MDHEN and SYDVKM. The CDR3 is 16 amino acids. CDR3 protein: CASSSATSGFQETQYF. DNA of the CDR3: TGTGCCAGCAGTTCAGCTACTAGCGGTTTCCAAGAGACCCAGTACTTC.

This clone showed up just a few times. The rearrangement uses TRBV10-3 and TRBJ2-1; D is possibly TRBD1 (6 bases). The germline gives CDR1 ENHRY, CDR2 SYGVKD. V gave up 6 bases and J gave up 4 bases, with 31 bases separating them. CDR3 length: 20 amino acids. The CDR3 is CAIRDQDSSSGRSVYNEQFF. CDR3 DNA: TGTGCCATCAGGGATCAGGACAGTAGCTCCGGTCGAAGCGTTTACAATGAGCAGTTCTTC.

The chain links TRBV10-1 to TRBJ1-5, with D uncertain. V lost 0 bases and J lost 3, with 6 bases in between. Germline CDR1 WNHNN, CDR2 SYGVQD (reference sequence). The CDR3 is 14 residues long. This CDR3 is CASSESALNQPQHF. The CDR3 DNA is TGCGCCAGCAGTGAGTCGGCCCTCAATCAGCCCCAGCATTTT.

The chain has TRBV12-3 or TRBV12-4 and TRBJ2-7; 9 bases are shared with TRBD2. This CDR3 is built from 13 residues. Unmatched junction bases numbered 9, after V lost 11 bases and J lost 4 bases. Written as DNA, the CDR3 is TGTGCCGTAGGCGGGGGGGCGGGGTACGAGCAGTACTTC. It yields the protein CAVGGGAGYEQYF.

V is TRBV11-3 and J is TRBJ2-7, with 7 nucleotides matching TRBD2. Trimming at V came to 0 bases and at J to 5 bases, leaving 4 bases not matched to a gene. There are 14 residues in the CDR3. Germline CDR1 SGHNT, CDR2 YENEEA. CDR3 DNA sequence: TGTGCCAGCAGCTTAGAGGCGGGAGCGAACGAGCAGTACTTC. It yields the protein CASSLEAGANEQYF.

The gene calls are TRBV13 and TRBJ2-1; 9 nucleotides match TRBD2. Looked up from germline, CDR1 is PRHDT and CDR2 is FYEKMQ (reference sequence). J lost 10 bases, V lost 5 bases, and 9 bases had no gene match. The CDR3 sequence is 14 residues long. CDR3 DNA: TGTGCCAGCAGCGTAAGACTAGCGGAGGGAGAGCAGTTCTTC. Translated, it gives CASSVRLAEGEQFF.

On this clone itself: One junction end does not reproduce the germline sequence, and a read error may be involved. The CDR3: CSVAPGQGWEFLDAF. The CDR3 nucleotides read TGCAGCGTTGCTCCGGGACAGGGTTGGGAATTTCTAGATGCCTTC. This chain uses TRBV29-1 with TRBJ1-2; 9 nucleotides line up with TRBD1. Per the germline V gene, CDR1 is SQVTM and CDR2 is ANQGSEA. The CDR3 has 15 residues.

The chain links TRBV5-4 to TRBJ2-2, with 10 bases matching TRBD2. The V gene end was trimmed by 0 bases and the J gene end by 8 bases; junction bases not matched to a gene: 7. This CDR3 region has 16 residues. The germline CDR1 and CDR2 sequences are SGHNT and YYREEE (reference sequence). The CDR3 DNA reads TGTGCCAGCAGCTTGGATCCAAGCGGGAGGGTAGGGGAGCTGTTTTTT. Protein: CASSLDPSGRVGELFF.

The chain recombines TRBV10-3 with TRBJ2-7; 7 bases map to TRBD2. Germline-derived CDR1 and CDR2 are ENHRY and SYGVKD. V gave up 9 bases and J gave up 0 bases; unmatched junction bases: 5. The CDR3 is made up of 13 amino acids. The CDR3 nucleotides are TGTGCCATACGGGGGGAGAGCTCCTACGAGCAGTACTTC. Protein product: CAIRGESSYEQYF.

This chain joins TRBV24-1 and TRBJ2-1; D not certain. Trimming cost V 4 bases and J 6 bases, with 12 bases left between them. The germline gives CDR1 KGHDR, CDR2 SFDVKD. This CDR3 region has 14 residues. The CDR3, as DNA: TGTGCCACCAGTGACTCTCAGGCAGTCAATGAGCAGTTCTTC. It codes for CATSDSQAVNEQFF.

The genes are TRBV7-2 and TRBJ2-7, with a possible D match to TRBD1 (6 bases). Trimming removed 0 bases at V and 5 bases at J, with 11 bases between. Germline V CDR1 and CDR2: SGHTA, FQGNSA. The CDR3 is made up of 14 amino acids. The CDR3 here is CASSLAPRGNEQYF. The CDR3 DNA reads TGTGCCAGCAGCTTAGCCCCCAGGGGCAACGAGCAGTACTTC.

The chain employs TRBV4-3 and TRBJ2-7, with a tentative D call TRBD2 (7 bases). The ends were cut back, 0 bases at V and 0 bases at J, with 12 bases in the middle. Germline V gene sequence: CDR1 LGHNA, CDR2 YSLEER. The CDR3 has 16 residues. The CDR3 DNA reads TGCGCCAGCAGCCAAGAAGTGGGGGGGCCCTCCTACGAGCAGTACTTC. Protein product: CASSQEVGGPSYEQYF.

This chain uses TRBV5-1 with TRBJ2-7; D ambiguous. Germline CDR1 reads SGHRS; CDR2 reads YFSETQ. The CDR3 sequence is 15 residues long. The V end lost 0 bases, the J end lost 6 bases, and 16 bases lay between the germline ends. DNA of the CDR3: TGCGCCAGCAGCTTGGCCGTAACGCCAGGTAGCGAGCAGTACTTC. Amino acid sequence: CASSLAVTPGSEQYF.

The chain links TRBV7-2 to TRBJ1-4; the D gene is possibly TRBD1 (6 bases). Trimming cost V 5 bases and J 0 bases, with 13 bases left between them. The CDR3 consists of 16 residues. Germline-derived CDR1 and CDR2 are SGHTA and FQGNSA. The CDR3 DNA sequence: TGTGCCAGCAGCCTTCGGACAGCATCAACTAATGAAAAACTGTTTTTT. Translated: CASSLRTASTNEKLFF. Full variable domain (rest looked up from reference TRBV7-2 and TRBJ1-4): GAGVSQSPSNKVTEKGKDVELRCDPISGHTALYWYRQSLGQGLEFLIYFQGNSAPDKSGLPSDRFSAERTGGSVSTLTIQRTQQEDSAVYLCASSLRTASTNEKLFFGSGTQLSVL.

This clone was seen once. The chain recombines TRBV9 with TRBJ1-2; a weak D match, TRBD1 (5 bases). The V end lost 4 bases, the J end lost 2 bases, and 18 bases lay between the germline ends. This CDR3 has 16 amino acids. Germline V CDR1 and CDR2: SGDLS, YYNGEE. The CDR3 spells CASSHNADIPNYGYTF. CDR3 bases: TGTGCCAGCAGCCATAACGCGGACATACCGAACTATGGCTACACCTTC.

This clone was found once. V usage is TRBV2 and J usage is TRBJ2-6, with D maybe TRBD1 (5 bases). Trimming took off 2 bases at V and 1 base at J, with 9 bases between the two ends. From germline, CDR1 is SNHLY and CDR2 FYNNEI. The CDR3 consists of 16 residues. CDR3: CASSEQGSSGANVLTF. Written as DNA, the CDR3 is TGTGCCAGCAGTGAACAGGGCAGTTCTGGGGCCAACGTCCTGACTTTC.

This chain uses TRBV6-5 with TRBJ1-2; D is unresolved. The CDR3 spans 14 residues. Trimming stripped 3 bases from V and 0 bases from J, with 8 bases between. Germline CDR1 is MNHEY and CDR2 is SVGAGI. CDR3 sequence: CASSYFQANYGYTF. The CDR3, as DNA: TGTGCCAGCAGTTATTTCCAGGCTAACTATGGCTACACCTTC.

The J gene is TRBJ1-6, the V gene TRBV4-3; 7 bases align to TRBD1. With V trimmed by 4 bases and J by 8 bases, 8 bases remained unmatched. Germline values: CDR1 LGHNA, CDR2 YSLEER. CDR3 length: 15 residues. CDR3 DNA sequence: TGCGCCAGCAGCCTCGGGACAGTTAGTGATTCACCCCTCCACTTT. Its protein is CASSLGTVSDSPLHF.

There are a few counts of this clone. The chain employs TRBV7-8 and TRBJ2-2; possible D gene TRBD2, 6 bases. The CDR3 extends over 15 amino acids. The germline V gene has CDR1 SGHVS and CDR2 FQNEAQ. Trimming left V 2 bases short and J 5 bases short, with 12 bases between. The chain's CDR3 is CASSLRQGGTGELFF. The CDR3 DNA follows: TGTGCCAGCAGCTTAAGGCAGGGAGGAACCGGGGAGCTGTTTTTT.

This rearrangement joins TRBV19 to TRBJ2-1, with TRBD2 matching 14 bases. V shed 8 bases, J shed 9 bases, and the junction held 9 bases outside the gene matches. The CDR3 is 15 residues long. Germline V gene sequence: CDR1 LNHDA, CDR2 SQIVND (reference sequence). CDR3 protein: CASSTGLAGVGEQFF. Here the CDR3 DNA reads TGTGCCAGTTCCACGGGACTAGCGGGAGTCGGTGAGCAGTTCTTC.

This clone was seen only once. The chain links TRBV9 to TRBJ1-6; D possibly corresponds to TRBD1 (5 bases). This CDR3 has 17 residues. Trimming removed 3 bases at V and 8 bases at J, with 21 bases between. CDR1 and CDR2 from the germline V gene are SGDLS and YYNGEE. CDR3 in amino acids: CASSASPRGIGDSPLHF. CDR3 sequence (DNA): TGTGCCAGCAGCGCTAGTCCCCGGGGGATCGGGGATTCACCCCTCCACTTT.

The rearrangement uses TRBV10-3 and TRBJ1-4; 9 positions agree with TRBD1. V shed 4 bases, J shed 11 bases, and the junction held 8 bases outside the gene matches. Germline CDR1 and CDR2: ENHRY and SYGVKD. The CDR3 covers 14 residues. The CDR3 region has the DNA TGTGCCATCAGTGCCGACAGGGGGGAGTCCAAACTGTTTTTT. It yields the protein CAISADRGESKLFF.

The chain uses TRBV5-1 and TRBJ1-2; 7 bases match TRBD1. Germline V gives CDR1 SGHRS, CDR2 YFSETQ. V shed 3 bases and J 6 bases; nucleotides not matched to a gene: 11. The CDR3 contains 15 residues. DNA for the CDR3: TGCGCCAGCAGCTCGGACAGACAGGGTCGTAATGGCTACACCTTC. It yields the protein CASSSDRQGRNGYTF.